This T cell receptor beta chain is drawn from a study of graft-versus-host responses after intestinal transplantation. Study results and caveats: Subjects displaying graft-donor T cell macrochimerism possessed elevated graft-versus-host to host-versus-graft clonal ratios inside allografts.

Method: immunoSEQ multiplex PCR; TCRdb's copy keeps in-frame clones and lacks some. Of about 89,000 clones in the sample, roughly nine tenths were seen once. CDR1 SEHNR and CDR2 FQNEAQ come from the germline V gene (reference sequence). This CDR3 region has 17 residues. Germline trimming cut 2 bases from V and 10 bases from J; bases unmatched to any gene: 12. As for this clone: Its antigen is not identified.

The chain couples TRBV7-9 to TRBJ2-1; TRBD1 aligns across 12 bases. The TCR was taken from a human donor who received an intestinal transplant. The source was unstimulated CD4+ T cells sorted from spleen or lymph node cells, collected before intestinal transplant. CDR3: CASSLPSPGQGAREQFF. The CDR3 DNA follows: TGTGCCAGCAGCTTACCATCACCGGGACAGGGGGCGCGAGAGCAGTTCTTC.